The sequence of this T cell receptor beta chain was determined in a study of blood T cell repertoires in COVID-19. Turning to the study itself: Material from acute and convalescent COVID-19 was sourced from the United States, Italy and Spain. T cells, B-cell-depleted T cells, or PBMCs supplied cDNA or gDNA.

Authors' data handling: The authors estimated nucleated cell counts from reference gene primer amplification. TCRdb's copy holds only in-frame clones and misses some; the assay was immunoSEQ multiplex PCR. Clone size and the V and J calls come from that table; the DNA yielded D and trimming. The repertoire holds 200,000 to 300,000 clones, with 83% as singletons. Source material: peripheral blood. The sequence was collected from a human donor in a cohort sampled during active COVID-19.

The CDR3 coding sequence is TGTGCCACCAGTGTCCGGGCAGATACGCAGTATTTT. Protein product: CATSVRADTQYF. This rearrangement joins TRBV24-1 to TRBJ2-3; D is unresolved. V dropped 5 bases and J dropped 4 bases, with 6 bases sitting between them. The CDR3 sequence is 12 residues long. Germline V gives CDR1 KGHDR, CDR2 SFDVKD.